The 10 T cell receptor beta chains below all came from one sample that was sequenced in a study of T cell repertoires in cytomegalovirus infection. TCRdb re-derived calls from the reads in MiXCR, one entry per CDR3 protein. The sample has some 250,000 distinct CDR3 sequences, approximately 9.2% seen once; the top ten hold around 16%. Sequenced material: PBMCs. These receptor sequences come from a human donor in good health (CMV status not recorded). Some clones in this sample may be carry-over from other donors' samples.

This sequence joins TRBV6-5 and TRBJ2-7; TRBD1 agrees at 7 bases. Germline V gene sequence: CDR1 MNHEY, CDR2 SVGAGI. The V segment lost 7 bases and the J segment 7 bases; nucleotides outside the gene matches: 13. This CDR3 has 14 residues. The CDR3, as DNA: TGTGCCAGCACCCAGACAGGGAGACCTACAGAGCAGTACTTC. Its translation is CASTQTGRPTEQYF.

This clonotype was counted between two and nine times. The rearrangement uses TRBV30 and TRBJ2-5; D possibly corresponds to TRBD1 (5 bases). CDR1 and CDR2 (germline): GTSNPN, SVGIG (reference sequence). Deletions cut 4 bases from V and 3 bases from J, with 9 bases between. The CDR3 extends over 12 amino acids. The CDR3 region is CAWKGREETQYF. CDR3 nucleotides: TGTGCCTGGAAAGGCAGGGAAGAGACCCAGTACTTC.

This clonotype was counted ten times or more. The V gene is TRBV7-2, the J gene TRBJ1-1, with unresolved D. The CDR3 loop spans 14 amino acids. Germline V gene data show CDR1 as SGHTA and CDR2 as FQGNSA. Trimming took off 2 bases at V and 0 bases at J, with 7 bases between the two ends. This chain's CDR3 is CASSLSGLNTEAFF. The CDR3 coding sequence is TGTGCCAGCAGCTTAAGCGGGCTGAACACTGAAGCTTTCTTT.

At least ten counts were recorded for this clonotype. The V call is TRBV7-2, the J call TRBJ2-5; no clear D gene. Trimming cost V 6 bases and J 5 bases, with 19 bases left between them. The CDR3 length is 15 residues. Per the germline V gene, CDR1 is SGHTA and CDR2 is FQGNSA. The CDR3 is CASSGRLTTGETQYF. DNA of the CDR3: TGTGCCAGCAGTGGACGGTTGACAACTGGGGAGACCCAGTACTTC. Combining the CDR3 with reference TRBV7-2 and TRBJ2-5 gives the whole variable domain GAGVSQSPSNKVTEKGKDVELRCDPISGHTALYWYRQSLGQGLEFLIYFQGNSAPDKSGLPSDRFSAERTGGSVSTLTIQRTQQEDSAVYLCASSGRLTTGETQYFGPGTRLLVL.

This clonotype came up many times. The chain employs TRBV7-2 and TRBJ1-1; D is ambiguous. This CDR3 is built from 15 residues. Germline lookup yields CDR1 SGHTA and CDR2 FQGNSA. V gave up 2 bases and J gave up 2 bases, with 12 bases separating them. In nucleotides, the CDR3 is TGTGCCAGCAGCTTAAACGCTCTAGGTAACACTGAAGCTTTCTTT. Protein product: CASSLNALGNTEAFF.

This clonotype was counted many times. The chain carries TRBV6-1 and TRBJ2-2; D not certain. From germline, CDR1 is MNHNS and CDR2 SASEGT. This CDR3 has 13 amino acids. V lost 4 bases to trimming and J lost 7 bases, with 10 bases between them. CDR3 loop: CASSARRGGELFF. CDR3 bases: TGTGCCAGCAGTGCCCGGCGCGGCGGGGAGCTGTTTTTT.

The chain is built from TRBV6-2 or TRBV6-3 and TRBJ2-1; D is undetermined. Germline-derived CDR1 and CDR2 are MNHEY and SVGEGT. V gave up 10 bases and J gave up 9 bases, with 16 bases separating them. This CDR3 contains 12 residues. The CDR3 protein is CATKQGIGEQFF. CDR3 coding DNA: TGTGCCACCAAACAAGGCATCGGTGAGCAGTTCTTC.

This clonotype has a count of ten or more. The rearrangement uses TRBV15 and TRBJ1-1, with D unresolved. This CDR3 region has 16 residues. Germline lookup yields CDR1 LNHNV and CDR2 YYDKDF (reference sequence). The V end lost 1 base, the J end lost 0 bases, and 12 bases lay between the germline ends. For the CDR3, the DNA is TGTGCCACCAGCAGAGGGGCAGGAGCCCTGAACACTGAAGCTTTCTTT. Translation: CATSRGAGALNTEAFF.

This clonotype has at least ten counts. This chain links TRBV10-3 with TRBJ2-1; TRBD2 matches 7 bases. Germline V gene sequence: CDR1 ENHRY, CDR2 SYGVKD. The CDR3 is made up of 14 amino acids. V lost 5 bases and J lost 4; bases outside the gene matches: 5. DNA for the CDR3: TGTGCCATCAGTCGGGCGGGAGTTTACAATGAGCAGTTCTTC. Translation: CAISRAGVYNEQFF.

This clonotype was picked up a small number of times. This rearrangement joins TRBV6-1 to TRBJ1-6, with 9 bases lining up with TRBD1. With 6 bases clipped from V and 5 bases from J, the junction kept 5 bases outside the gene matches. The V gene's germline CDR1 is MNHNS and CDR2 SASEGT. CDR3 length equals 15 residues. The CDR3 region is CASRKDRGHNSPLHF. For the CDR3, the DNA is TGTGCCAGCAGGAAGGACAGGGGACATAATTCACCCCTCCACTTT.